This TCR beta chain was sequenced in a study of cytomegalovirus exposure and HLA in healthy donors. On the study more broadly: Of all 398 donors who were genotyped, around 82% belonged to the Caucasian-associated ancestry cluster. Regarding the study as a whole: A later analysis found common viral pathogens apparently linked to several of the most significant clusters. Donors belonging to an Asian-associated ancestry cluster reportedly showed fewer N-insertions in productive TCRs than the 666-donor mean, according to what a later analysis found.

Germline V CDR1 and CDR2: LNHDA, SQIVND (reference sequence). The CDR3 sequence is 15 residues long. Trimming cost V 3 bases and J 6 bases; bases outside gene matches: 9. Primers for the PCR totalled 60 Vbeta and 13 Jbeta. Produced via immunoSEQ multiplex PCR; TCRdb's table is partial and in-frame only. In the table there are some 160,000 clones, 65% to 80% of which are singletons. Regarding this clone: Its cognate antigen is unknown.

The sequenced sample consisted of PBMCs. This chain uses TRBV19 with TRBJ1-2, with TRBD1 matching over 8 bases. This sequence originates from a woman aged 40 to 50 in good health and CMV-seropositive. The CDR3 protein is CASSMGPGGYDGYTF. The CDR3 DNA follows: TGTGCCAGTAGTATGGGCCCAGGGGGCTACGATGGCTACACCTTC.